The following is a TCR beta chain sequence with its context. The ends lost 4 bases at V and 10 bases at J; junction bases unmatched: 5. From germline, CDR1 is MRHNA and CDR2 SNTAGT. This CDR3 contains 14 residues. The data belong to a study of blood T cell repertoires in COVID-19. Sequencing was performed with immunoSEQ multiplex PCR; in TCRdb, only in-frame clones are kept and a portion is missing. Found here are some 700,000 clones, more than 80% of them singletons; the top ten hold approximately 0.25%. The sequence was obtained from a woman between 18 and 29 years old with acute or convalescent COVID-19. Sequenced material: peripheral blood. V is TRBV6-4 and J is TRBJ1-6; 9 bases match TRBD1. CDR3 residues: CASSAGTGMSPLHF. The CDR3 DNA reads as TGTGCCAGCAGTGCCGGGACAGGGATGTCACCCCTCCACTTT.